The clone carrying this TCR beta chain has just a few counts. Antigen specificity is unknown. Isolated RNA was reverse transcribed in full, so expressed TCRB transcripts were sequenced. About 4 million reads per sample were averaged for naive, central memory and regulatory samples. The method was immunoSEQ multiplex PCR; TCRdb's version includes in-frame clones alone and lacks a portion of them. This table holds around 330,000 clones, 8% to 13% found once. In germline, CDR1 is SGHTA, CDR2 FQGTGA. CDR3 size: 21 residues. V shed 1 base and J 1 base; nucleotides not matched to a gene: 11. These data come from a study of beta chain features in type 1 diabetes. It was one heparinised blood draw, averaging about 116 mL, that each donor gave. Study-wide points: Patients with Type 1 diabetes showed moderately but significantly shorter TCRB CDR3s in all four CD4+ subsets.

The TCR was taken from a woman in her thirties in good health. Input material: naive CD4+ T cells from blood. The rearrangement links TRBV7-3 to TRBJ2-6; 12 bases match TRBD2. The CDR3 DNA follows: TGTGCCAGCAGCTTAAAGAAGTCTAGCGGGAGGGGACCTTCTGGGGCCAACGTCCTGACTTTC. It is translated as CASSLKKSSGRGPSGANVLTF.